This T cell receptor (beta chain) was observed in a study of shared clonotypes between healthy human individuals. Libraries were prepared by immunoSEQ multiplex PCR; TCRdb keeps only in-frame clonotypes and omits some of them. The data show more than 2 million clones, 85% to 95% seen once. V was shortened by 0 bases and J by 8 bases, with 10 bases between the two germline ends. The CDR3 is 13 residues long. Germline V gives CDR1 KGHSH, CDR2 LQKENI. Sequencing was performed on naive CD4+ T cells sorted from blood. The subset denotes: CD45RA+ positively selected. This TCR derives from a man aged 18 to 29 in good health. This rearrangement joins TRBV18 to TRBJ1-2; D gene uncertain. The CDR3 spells CASSPPARGGYTF. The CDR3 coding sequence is TGTGCCAGCTCACCACCCGCCAGAGGCGGCTACACCTTC.